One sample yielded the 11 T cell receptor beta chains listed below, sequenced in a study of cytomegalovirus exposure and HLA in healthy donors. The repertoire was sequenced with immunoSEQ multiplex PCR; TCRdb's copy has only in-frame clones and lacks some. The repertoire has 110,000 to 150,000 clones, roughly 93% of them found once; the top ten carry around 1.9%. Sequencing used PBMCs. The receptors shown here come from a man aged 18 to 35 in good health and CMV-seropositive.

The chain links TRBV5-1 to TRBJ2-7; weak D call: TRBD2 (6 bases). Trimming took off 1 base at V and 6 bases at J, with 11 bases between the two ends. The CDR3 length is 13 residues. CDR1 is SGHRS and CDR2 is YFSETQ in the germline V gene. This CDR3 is CASSLTGVSEQYF. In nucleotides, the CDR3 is TGCGCCAGCAGCTTGACGGGAGTGAGCGAGCAGTACTTC.

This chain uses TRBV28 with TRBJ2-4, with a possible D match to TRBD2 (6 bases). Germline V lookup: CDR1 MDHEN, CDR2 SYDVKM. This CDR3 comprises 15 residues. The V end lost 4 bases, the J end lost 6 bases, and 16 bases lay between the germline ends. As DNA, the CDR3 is TGTGCCAGCAGTTACCCCTCGGGACTTTTAAACATTCAGTACTTC. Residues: CASSYPSGLLNIQYF.

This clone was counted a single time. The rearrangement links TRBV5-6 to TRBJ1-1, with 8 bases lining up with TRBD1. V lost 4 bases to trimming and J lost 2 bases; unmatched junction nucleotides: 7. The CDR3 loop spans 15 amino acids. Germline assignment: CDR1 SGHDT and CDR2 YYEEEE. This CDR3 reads CASSPGQGGNTEAFF. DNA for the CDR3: TGTGCCAGCAGCCCTGGACAGGGAGGCAACACTGAAGCTTTCTTT.

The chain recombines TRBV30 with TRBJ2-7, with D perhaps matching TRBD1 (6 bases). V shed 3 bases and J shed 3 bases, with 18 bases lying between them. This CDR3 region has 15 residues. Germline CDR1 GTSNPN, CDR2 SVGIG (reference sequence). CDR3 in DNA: TGTGCCTGGAGCCGCCGGGACACAAACTTCTACGAGCAGTACTTC. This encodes CAWSRRDTNFYEQYF.

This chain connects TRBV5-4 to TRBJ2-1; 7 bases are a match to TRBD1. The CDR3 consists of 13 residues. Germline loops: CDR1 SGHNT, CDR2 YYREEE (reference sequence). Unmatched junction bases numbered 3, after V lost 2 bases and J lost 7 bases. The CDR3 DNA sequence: TGTGCCAGCAGCTTAGGGGGCCGGAATGAGCAGTTCTTC. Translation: CASSLGGRNEQFF. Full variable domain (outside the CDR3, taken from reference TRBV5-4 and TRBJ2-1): ETGVTQSPTHLIKTRGQQVTLRCSSQSGHNTVSWYQQALGQGPQFIFQYYREEENGRGNFPPRFSGLQFPNYSSELNVNALELDDSALYLCASSLGGRNEQFFGPGTRLTVL.

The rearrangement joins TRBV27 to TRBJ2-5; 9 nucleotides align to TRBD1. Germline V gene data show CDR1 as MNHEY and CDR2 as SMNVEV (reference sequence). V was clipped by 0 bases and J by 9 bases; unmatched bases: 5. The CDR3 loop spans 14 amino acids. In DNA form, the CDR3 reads TGTGCCAGCAGTTTATCTACAGGGGGCGAGGCCCAGTACTTC. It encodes CASSLSTGGEAQYF.

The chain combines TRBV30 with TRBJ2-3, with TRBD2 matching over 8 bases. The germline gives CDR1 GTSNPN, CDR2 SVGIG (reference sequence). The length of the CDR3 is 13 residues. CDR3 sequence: CAATSGSTDTQYF. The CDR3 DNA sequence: TGTGCAGCCACTAGCGGCTCCACAGATACGCAGTATTTT.

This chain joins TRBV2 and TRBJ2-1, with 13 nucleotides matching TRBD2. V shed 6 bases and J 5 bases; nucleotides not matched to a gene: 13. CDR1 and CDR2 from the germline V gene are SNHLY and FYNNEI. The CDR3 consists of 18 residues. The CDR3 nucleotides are TGTGCCAGCAGCGCAAAAGGACAACTAGCGGGAGGGAACAATGAGCAGTTCTTC. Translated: CASSAKGQLAGGNNEQFF.

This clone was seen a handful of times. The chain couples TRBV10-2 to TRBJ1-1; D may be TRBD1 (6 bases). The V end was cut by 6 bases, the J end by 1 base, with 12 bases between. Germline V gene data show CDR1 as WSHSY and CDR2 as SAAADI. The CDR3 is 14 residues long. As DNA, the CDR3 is TGCGCCAGCAGGCAACAGGGATGGAACACTGAAGCTTTCTTT. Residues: CASRQQGWNTEAFF.

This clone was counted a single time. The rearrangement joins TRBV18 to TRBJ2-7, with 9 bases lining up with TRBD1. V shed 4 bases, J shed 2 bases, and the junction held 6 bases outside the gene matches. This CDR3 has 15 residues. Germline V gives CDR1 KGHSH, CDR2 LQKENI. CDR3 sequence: CASSLRDRATYEQYF. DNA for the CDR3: TGTGCCAGCTCACTCCGGGACAGGGCGACCTACGAGCAGTACTTC.

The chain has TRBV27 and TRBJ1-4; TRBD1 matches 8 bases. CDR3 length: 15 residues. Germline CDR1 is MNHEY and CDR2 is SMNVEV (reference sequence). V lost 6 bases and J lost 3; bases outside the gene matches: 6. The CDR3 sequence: CASRDPTGANEKLFF. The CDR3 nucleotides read TGTGCCAGCAGGGACCCGACAGGGGCTAATGAAAAACTGTTTTTT.